One sample yielded the 23 T cell receptor beta chains listed below, sequenced in a study of lymphopenia after photon versus proton radiotherapy. TCRdb's copy holds only in-frame clones and misses some; the assay was immunoSEQ multiplex PCR. The table includes approximately 91,000 clones, about 83% detected once. The specimen comprised peripheral blood, sampled from a patient treated with proton-based radiotherapy. These receptors originate from a man aged 60 to 75 with pancreatic cancer.

The table lists this clone with a few counts. The CDR3 spells CASRQGHNQPQHF. As DNA, the CDR3 is TGTGCCAGCAGACAGGGTCACAATCAGCCCCAGCATTTT. The chain combines TRBV6-5 with TRBJ1-5; tentative D call: TRBD1 (6 bases). CDR1 and CDR2 from the germline V gene are MNHEY and SVGAGI. CDR3 length: 13 residues. V shed 6 bases and J shed 3 bases, with 9 bases lying between them.

The chain carries TRBV11-1 and TRBJ1-1; 7 bases are a match to TRBD1. With 4 bases clipped from V and 7 bases from J, the junction kept 9 bases outside the gene matches. The germline V gene has CDR1 SGHAT and CDR2 FQDESV (reference sequence). The CDR3 length is 14 residues. CDR3 loop: CASSSRQGGSEAFF. The DNA for the CDR3 is TGTGCCAGCAGCTCGAGACAGGGCGGTAGTGAAGCTTTCTTT. Variable domain in full (rest from reference TRBV11-1 and TRBJ1-1): EAEVAQSPRYKITEKSQAVAFWCDPISGHATLYWYRQILGQGPELLVQFQDESVVDDSQLPKDRFSAERLKGVDSTLKIQPAELGDSAMYLCASSSRQGGSEAFFGQGTRLTVV.

This clone was recorded once. The chain uses TRBV27 and TRBJ2-7; D is undetermined. Germline lookup yields CDR1 MNHEY and CDR2 SMNVEV (reference sequence). This CDR3 spans 14 amino acids. The germline V and J ends were trimmed by 8 bases and 2 bases, with 16 bases remaining between them. The CDR3 coding sequence is TGTGCCAGCCGACCCGATATTACGGCCTACGAGCAGTACTTC. It is translated as CASRPDITAYEQYF.

The chain recombines TRBV7-9 with TRBJ2-5; 7 nucleotides match TRBD2. V lost 3 bases and J lost 2; bases outside the gene matches: 3. The CDR3 length is 14 residues. The germline CDR1 and CDR2 sequences are SEHNR and FQNEAQ (reference sequence). The CDR3 protein is CASSFGAGQETQYF. The CDR3 DNA reads TGTGCCAGCAGCTTTGGAGCGGGACAAGAGACCCAGTACTTC.

This chain uses TRBV5-1 with TRBJ2-1; a weak D match, TRBD2 (5 bases). This CDR3 is built from 13 residues. CDR1 and CDR2 from the germline V gene are SGHRS and YFSETQ. Trimming removed 3 bases from V and 3 bases from J, with 7 bases in between. CDR3 sequence reads: CASSSGIYNEQFF. The CDR3 DNA sequence: TGCGCCAGCAGCTCCGGGATCTACAATGAGCAGTTCTTC. Together with reference TRBV5-1 and TRBJ2-1, the CDR3 gives the full variable domain: KAGVTQTPRYLIKTRGQQVTLSCSPISGHRSVSWYQQTPGQGLQFLFEYFSETQRNKGNFPGRFSGRQFSNSRSEMNVSTLELGDSALYLCASSSGIYNEQFFGPGTRLTVL.

The chain links TRBV5-1 to TRBJ2-2; 12 positions match TRBD1. Trimming removed 5 bases from V and 5 bases from J; junction bases left unmatched: 10. The germline gives CDR1 SGHRS, CDR2 YFSETQ. The CDR3 consists of 17 residues. The CDR3 DNA reads TGCGCCAGCAGTTCAACCGGGACAGGGGGCCAAACCGGGGAGCTGTTTTTT. Amino acid sequence: CASSSTGTGGQTGELFF. The full variable domain, in which reference TRBV5-1 and TRBJ2-2 provide the parts outside the CDR3, is KAGVTQTPRYLIKTRGQQVTLSCSPISGHRSVSWYQQTPGQGLQFLFEYFSETQRNKGNFPGRFSGRQFSNSRSEMNVSTLELGDSALYLCASSSTGTGGQTGELFFGEGSRLTVL.

The chain uses TRBV5-1 and TRBJ2-7; D not resolved. Germline V gene sequence: CDR1 SGHRS, CDR2 YFSETQ. The CDR3 is made up of 16 amino acids. V was trimmed by 3 bases and J by 4 bases, leaving 20 bases between them. CDR3 coding DNA: TGCGCCAGCAGCTCGGTAGGATTTGCCCAACATTACGAGCAGTACTTC. As protein: CASSSVGFAQHYEQYF.

This clone was picked up a small number of times. The V call is TRBV29-1, the J call TRBJ2-5; D tentatively fits TRBD1 or TRBD2 (5 bases each). CDR1 SQVTM and CDR2 ANQGSEA come from the germline V gene. With 4 bases removed from V and 5 bases from J, the gap between germline ends came to 17 bases. This CDR3 is 14 amino acids long. The CDR3 DNA reads as TGCAGCGTTGCCCGGGACCTACAATCGGAGACCCAGTACTTC. It translates to CSVARDLQSETQYF.

This clone was counted between two and nine times. The V call is TRBV27, the J call TRBJ2-7; possible D gene TRBD1, 5 bases. The length of the CDR3 is 13 residues. Deletions cut 3 bases from V and 2 bases from J, with 8 bases between. Germline lookup yields CDR1 MNHEY and CDR2 SMNVEV (reference sequence). CDR3 nucleotides: TGTGCCAGCAGTTTCCAGGGAACCTACGAGCAGTACTTC. Translation gives CASSFQGTYEQYF.

The rearrangement uses TRBV19 and TRBJ2-3; 8 bases agree with TRBD1. V lost 5 bases, J lost 0 bases, and 4 bases stayed unmatched. The germline gives CDR1 LNHDA, CDR2 SQIVND (reference sequence). The CDR3 runs to 15 residues. CDR3 sequence (DNA): TGTGCCAGTAGTGACAGGGGAGCCAGCACAGATACGCAGTATTTT. Translation: CASSDRGASTDTQYF.

This clone was recorded a few times. The V call is TRBV19, the J call TRBJ2-1; a possible D gene is TRBD2 (5 bases). V shed 5 bases and J shed 7 bases, with 15 bases lying between them. The germline gives CDR1 LNHDA, CDR2 SQIVND (reference sequence). The CDR3 covers 14 residues. The CDR3 is CASSFYTGYNEQFF. In nucleotides, the CDR3 is TGTGCCAGTAGTTTTTACACGGGGTATAATGAGCAGTTCTTC.

The chain has TRBV27 and TRBJ2-3; D is perhaps TRBD1 (6 bases). The CDR3 is 16 residues long. Trimming removed 2 bases at V and 6 bases at J, with 18 bases between. From germline, CDR1 is MNHEY and CDR2 SMNVEV (reference sequence). In DNA, the CDR3 is TGTGCCAGCAGTTTAGGGTACAGGGTAAGGGTGGATACGCAGTATTTT. It translates to CASSLGYRVRVDTQYF.

This clone was detected only a few times. The chain links TRBV9 to TRBJ1-6, with D uncertain. V gave up 0 bases and J gave up 7 bases, with 8 bases separating them. Germline V gives CDR1 SGDLS, CDR2 YYNGEE. The CDR3 totals 14 residues. This CDR3 reads CASSVGPENSPLHF. The CDR3 coding sequence is TGTGCCAGCAGCGTAGGGCCGGAGAATTCACCCCTCCACTTT. Filled out from reference TRBV9 and TRBJ1-6, the complete variable domain reads DSGVTQTPKHLITATGQRVTLRCSPRSGDLSVYWYQQSLDQGLQFLIQYYNGEERAKGNILERFSAQQFPDLHSELNLSSLELGDSALYFCASSVGPENSPLHFGNGTRLTVT.

The chain is built from TRBV10-2 and TRBJ1-1; D is unresolved. Germline CDR1 reads WSHSY; CDR2 reads SAAADI. The CDR3 extends over 11 amino acids. V gave up 6 bases and J gave up 1 base, with 3 bases separating them. This CDR3 is CASSRNTEAFF. The CDR3 DNA reads TGCGCCAGCAGCCGGAACACTGAAGCTTTCTTT.

This chain uses TRBV7-2 with TRBJ1-1; no firm D call. Trimming shortened V by 4 bases and J by 0 bases, and 12 bases separated the two germline ends. Germline CDR1 SGHTA, CDR2 FQGNSA. The CDR3 loop spans 15 amino acids. CDR3 bases: TGTGCCAGCAGCTCAGTATCACTTATGAACACTGAAGCTTTCTTT. Its protein product is CASSSVSLMNTEAFF.

The chain employs TRBV5-6 and TRBJ2-3; D tentatively fits TRBD1 or TRBD2 (5 bases each). The CDR3 consists of 13 residues. Germline CDR1 is SGHDT and CDR2 is YYEEEE. Between the trimmed V and J ends, which lost 4 bases and 7 bases, there was a span of 13 bases. CDR3 sequence reads: CASSPTGRYTQYF. CDR3 sequence (DNA): TGTGCCAGCAGCCCGACGGGACGGTATACGCAGTATTTT.

This rearrangement joins TRBV7-9 to TRBJ2-3; 8 positions agree with TRBD2. Germline-derived CDR1 and CDR2 are SEHNR and FQNEAQ (reference sequence). The CDR3 runs to 13 residues. V shed 11 bases, J shed 4 bases, and the junction held 8 bases outside the gene matches. In nucleotides, the CDR3 is TGTGCCTATGAGCGGGAGCGTCCAGATACGCAGTATTTT. Amino acids: CAYERERPDTQYF.

There are a few counts of this clone. The V and J genes are TRBV28 and TRBJ2-5, with 11 bases matching TRBD1. The length of the CDR3 is 16 residues. The V gene's germline CDR1 is MDHEN and CDR2 SYDVKM. With V trimmed by 9 bases and J by 5 bases, 14 bases remained unmatched. CDR3 nucleotides: TGTGCCAGTAACACGATCCGGGACAGGGGGAGGGAGACCCAGTACTTC. This sequence encodes CASNTIRDRGRETQYF.

J is TRBJ1-3 and V is TRBV7-9; D possibly corresponds to TRBD1 (5 bases). The germline CDR1 and CDR2 sequences are SEHNR and FQNEAQ (reference sequence). Trimming left V 2 bases short and J 1 base short, with 12 bases between. This CDR3 is built from 16 residues. In DNA, the CDR3 is TGTGCCAGCAGCTTATCCCCAGGGTCATCTGGAAACACCATATATTTT. Its translation: CASSLSPGSSGNTIYF.

The chain has TRBV29-1 and TRBJ2-2; D perhaps matches TRBD2 (5 bases). The germline V gene has CDR1 SQVTM and CDR2 ANQGSEA. The V end lost 7 bases, the J end lost 1 base, and 19 bases lay between the germline ends. The CDR3 is made up of 16 amino acids. The CDR3 DNA reads TGCAGCGCAACCAAAGAGGGTGGGGTGAACACCGGGGAGCTGTTTTTT. Protein: CSATKEGGVNTGELFF.

The chain recombines TRBV7-9 with TRBJ1-2; D ambiguous. The germline V gene has CDR1 SEHNR and CDR2 FQNEAQ (reference sequence). V was shortened by 1 base and J by 6 bases, with 9 bases between the two germline ends. The CDR3 is 13 residues long. In DNA, the CDR3 is TGTGCCAGCAGCTTAGATCAAGACCATGGCTACACCTTC. It specifies CASSLDQDHGYTF.

J is TRBJ2-2 and V is TRBV27; unclear D gene. V was cut by 0 bases and J by 4 bases, with 3 bases left in between. CDR1 MNHEY and CDR2 SMNVEV come from the germline V gene (reference sequence). There are 13 residues in the CDR3. DNA of the CDR3: TGTGCCAGCAGTTTATCGGTCACCGGGGAGCTGTTTTTT. Translation: CASSLSVTGELFF.

This clone has a handful of counts. V usage is TRBV7-2 and J usage is TRBJ2-7; 11 nucleotides match TRBD2. With 1 base clipped from V and 6 bases from J, the junction kept 5 bases outside the gene matches. The CDR3 sequence is 15 residues long. The germline V gene encodes CDR1 SGHTA and CDR2 FQGNSA. The CDR3 reads CASSLVAGGPGEQYF. As DNA, the CDR3 is TGTGCCAGCAGCTTAGTAGCGGGAGGGCCGGGCGAGCAGTACTTC.